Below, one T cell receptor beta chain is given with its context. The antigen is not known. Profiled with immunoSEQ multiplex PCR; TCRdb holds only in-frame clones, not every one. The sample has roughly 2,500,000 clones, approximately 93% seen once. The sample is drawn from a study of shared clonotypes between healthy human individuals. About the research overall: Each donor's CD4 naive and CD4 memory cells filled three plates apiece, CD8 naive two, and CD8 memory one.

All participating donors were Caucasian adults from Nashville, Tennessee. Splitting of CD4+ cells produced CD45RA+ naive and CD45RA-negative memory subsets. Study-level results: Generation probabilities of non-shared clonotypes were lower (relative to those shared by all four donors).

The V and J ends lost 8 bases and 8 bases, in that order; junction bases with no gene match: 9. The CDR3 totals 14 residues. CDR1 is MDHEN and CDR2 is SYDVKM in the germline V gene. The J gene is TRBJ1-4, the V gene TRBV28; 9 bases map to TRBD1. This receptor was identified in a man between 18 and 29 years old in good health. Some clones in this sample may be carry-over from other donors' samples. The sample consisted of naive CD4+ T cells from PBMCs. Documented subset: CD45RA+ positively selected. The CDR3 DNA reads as TGTGCCAGCGGTACAGGGGGCGCTGGGGAAAAACTGTTTTTT. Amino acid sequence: CASGTGGAGEKLFF. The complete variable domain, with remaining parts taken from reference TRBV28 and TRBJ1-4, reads DVKVTQSSRYLVKRTGEKVFLECVQDMDHENMFWYRQDPGLGLRLIYFSYDVKMKEKGDIPEGYSVSREKKERFSLILESASTNQTSMYLCASGTGGAGEKLFFGSGTQLSVL.